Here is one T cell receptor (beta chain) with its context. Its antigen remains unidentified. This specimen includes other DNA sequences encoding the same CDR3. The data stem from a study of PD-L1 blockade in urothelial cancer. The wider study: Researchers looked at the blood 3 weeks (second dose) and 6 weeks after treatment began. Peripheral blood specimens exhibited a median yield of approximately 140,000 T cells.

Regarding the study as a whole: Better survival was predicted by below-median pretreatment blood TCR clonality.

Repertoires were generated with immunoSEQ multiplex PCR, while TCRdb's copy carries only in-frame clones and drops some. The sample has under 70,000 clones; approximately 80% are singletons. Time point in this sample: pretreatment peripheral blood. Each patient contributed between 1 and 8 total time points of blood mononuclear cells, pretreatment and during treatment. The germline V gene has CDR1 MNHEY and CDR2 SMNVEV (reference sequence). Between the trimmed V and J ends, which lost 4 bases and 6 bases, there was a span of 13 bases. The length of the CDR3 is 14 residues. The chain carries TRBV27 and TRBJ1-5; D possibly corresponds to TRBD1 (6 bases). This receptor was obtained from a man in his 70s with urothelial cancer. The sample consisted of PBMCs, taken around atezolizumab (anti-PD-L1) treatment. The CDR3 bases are TGTGCCAGCAGTTCGGACCGAGGGGGTCAGCCCCAGCATTTT. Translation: CASSSDRGGQPQHF.